These 29 T cell receptor beta chains were sequenced from one sample in a study of vaccination and CD4 T cells after COVID-19. Their antigen targets remain unknown. The time point: late sampling 161 to 241 days after vaccination in a few convalescent patients. This sample's treatment: approximately nine-day PBMC culture with coronavirus spike peptide pools or control peptides (ViraFEST assay). CD4+ T cells that had been cultured provided DNA sequenced with the Oncomine TCR Beta short-read assay. TCRdb itself ran the PCR reads through MiXCR, one entry per CDR3 protein. Here the sample spans roughly 28,000 distinct CDR3 sequences, around two fifths being singletons. Source: CD4+ T cells from blood, cultured in vitro, taken about 7 months after SARS-CoV-2 vaccination. These TCRs come from a human donor who had recovered from COVID-19.

Written as DNA, the CDR3 is TGTGCCAGCAGCCCCCCCGGTTGGCTAGCGGGAGGTTCCGAGCAGTTCTTC. Translation: CASSPPGWLAGGSEQFF. The chain employs TRBV7-2 and TRBJ2-1; 11 nucleotides line up with TRBD2. V lost 5 bases, J lost 10 bases, and 16 bases stayed unmatched. Germline assignment: CDR1 SGHTA and CDR2 FQGNSA. This CDR3 has 17 amino acids.

Here the CDR3 reads CASSVDASSYEQYF. The CDR3 nucleotides read TGTGCCAGCAGTGTGGACGCCAGCTCCTACGAGCAGTACTTC. The chain recombines TRBV6-4 with TRBJ2-7, with no clear D. Trimming stripped 4 bases from V and 0 bases from J, with 10 bases between. The CDR3 sequence is 14 residues long. The germline V gene has CDR1 MRHNA and CDR2 SNTAGT.

This clonotype has more than one count but fewer than ten. The chain employs TRBV2 and TRBJ2-5; D ambiguous. The CDR3 runs 14 residues. The V gene lost 4 bases and the J gene lost 7 bases, with 16 bases spanning the gap. Looked up from germline, CDR1 is SNHLY and CDR2 is FYNNEI. DNA for the CDR3: TGTGCCAGCAGTGTCCGAGACACCCTTGGGACCCAGTACTTC. Encoded protein: CASSVRDTLGTQYF.

This clonotype was seen more than once but under ten times. The J gene is TRBJ1-6, the V gene TRBV7-9; TRBD1 is a possible D gene (6 bases). CDR3 length: 15 residues. Trimming left V 5 bases short and J 4 bases short, with 12 bases between. Germline V gene data show CDR1 as SEHNR and CDR2 as FQNEAQ (reference sequence). This CDR3 reads CASSPTGIYNSPLHF. DNA for the CDR3: TGTGCCAGCAGCCCAACAGGGATTTATAATTCACCCCTCCACTTT.

This clonotype was picked up a small number of times. The genes are TRBV20-1 and TRBJ1-5; the match to TRBD1 covers 7 bases. CDR1 and CDR2 from the germline V gene are DFQATT and SNEGSKA (reference sequence). The CDR3 is made up of 16 amino acids. The trim removed 6 bases at V and 0 bases at J, leaving 11 bases unmatched. The DNA for the CDR3 is TGCAGTGCAACTCGACAGGGCCCTTATAGCAATCAGCCCCAGCATTTT. Amino acids: CSATRQGPYSNQPQHF.

This sequence joins TRBV29-1 and TRBJ2-5, with 10 positions matching TRBD1. In germline, CDR1 is SQVTM, CDR2 ANQGSEA. The CDR3 consists of 16 residues. Trimming took 5 bases from V and 4 from J; bases not matched to a gene: 13. CDR3: CSVTGTGALRVETQYF. The CDR3, as DNA: TGCAGCGTTACCGGGACAGGGGCCCTCAGGGTAGAGACCCAGTACTTC.

The V call is TRBV25-1, the J call TRBJ2-1, with D perhaps matching TRBD1 or TRBD2 (5 bases each). Trimming left V 11 bases short and J 0 bases short, with 23 bases between. The CDR3 totals 17 residues. The V gene's germline CDR1 is MGHDK and CDR2 SYGVNS. The CDR3 is CASSGADSATSYNEQFF. CDR3 in DNA: TGTGCCTCTTCTGGGGCGGATAGCGCTACCTCCTACAATGAGCAGTTCTTC.

This chain joins TRBV7-9 and TRBJ1-2; D ambiguous. Germline V gives CDR1 SEHNR, CDR2 FQNEAQ (reference sequence). This CDR3 is built from 14 residues. V shed 1 base and J shed 4 bases, with 10 bases lying between them. CDR3 sequence reads: CASSLGFGIYGYTF. The CDR3 DNA is TGTGCCAGCAGCTTAGGTTTTGGGATCTATGGCTACACCTTC.

This clonotype has just one count. At one end, the junction sequence differs from germline, possibly due to a read error. The CDR3 is CASSKAGLSYEQYF. CDR3 nucleotides: TGTGCCAGCAGTAAAGCGGGACTCTCCTACGAGCAGTACTTC. The V and J genes are TRBV6-1 and TRBJ2-7; 7 bases map to TRBD2. The CDR3 runs to 14 residues. CDR1 and CDR2 (germline): MNHNS, SASEGT.

This clonotype has a handful of counts. The chain is built from TRBV24-1 and TRBJ2-5; D perhaps matches TRBD2 (5 bases). V lost 2 bases to trimming and J lost 0 bases, with 15 bases between them. The CDR3 is 17 residues long. CDR1 is KGHDR and CDR2 is SFDVKD in the germline V gene. The CDR3 coding sequence is TGTGCCACCAGTGATTCGACCCCCCGGGGAAACCAAGAGACCCAGTACTTC. The encoded protein is CATSDSTPRGNQETQYF.

The chain joins TRBV15 to TRBJ2-5, with D uncertain. CDR3 length: 15 amino acids. With 5 bases removed from V and 0 bases from J, the gap between germline ends came to 13 bases. CDR1 LNHNV and CDR2 YYDKDF come from the germline V gene (reference sequence). CDR3 amino acids: CATSYTSANQETQYF. CDR3 DNA sequence: TGTGCCACCAGCTACACATCGGCCAACCAAGAGACCCAGTACTTC.

In DNA form, the CDR3 reads TGTGCCAGCAGCTTCGACGTTGGGGTGGGGACCGGTCGTGGTGAGCAGTTCTTC. Residues: CASSFDVGVGTGRGEQFF. The V call is TRBV7-3, the J call TRBJ2-1; D tentatively fits TRBD1 or TRBD2 (5 bases each). Germline CDR1 SGHTA, CDR2 FQGTGA. There are 18 residues in the CDR3. With 3 bases removed from V and 9 bases from J, the gap between germline ends came to 27 bases. The full variable domain, rest sourced from reference TRBV7-3 and TRBJ2-1, is GAGVSQTPSNKVTEKGKYVELRCDPISGHTALYWYRQSLGQGPEFLIYFQGTGAADDSGLPNDRFFAVRPEGSVSTLKIQRTERGDSAVYLCASSFDVGVGTGRGEQFFGPGTRLTVL.

This sequence joins TRBV28 and TRBJ2-5; 14 nucleotides line up with TRBD2. CDR1 is MDHEN and CDR2 is SYDVKM in the germline V gene. The CDR3 contains 19 residues. Trimming took 3 bases from V and 5 from J; bases not matched to a gene: 14. The DNA for the CDR3 is TGTGCCAGCAGTTTTCTTGGCCGGGGTGGGACTAGCGGGAGTGAGACCCAGTACTTC. Encoded protein: CASSFLGRGGTSGSETQYF.

The rearrangement joins TRBV6-1 to TRBJ1-2; D is ambiguous. The CDR3 is 14 amino acids. The germline V gene has CDR1 MNHNS and CDR2 SASEGT. The V end was cut by 5 bases, the J end by 5 bases, with 15 bases between. The CDR3 DNA reads TGTGCCAGCAGTACCGAGACCGGAGGATATGGCTACACCTTC. As protein: CASSTETGGYGYTF.

This chain connects TRBV6-1 to TRBJ2-3, with 9 positions matching TRBD2. CDR1 is MNHNS and CDR2 is SASEGT in the germline V gene. V was clipped by 10 bases and J by 4 bases; unmatched bases: 15. This CDR3 has 16 amino acids. The CDR3 bases are TGTGCCACTTACCTATTAGCGGGAGAAAGCGCAGATACGCAGTATTTT. Its translation is CATYLLAGESADTQYF.

The chain recombines TRBV20-1 with TRBJ2-3, with D unclear. The CDR3 totals 12 residues. Trimming removed 1 base from V and 5 bases from J, with 7 bases in between. Germline CDR1 and CDR2: DFQATT and SNEGSKA (reference sequence). The CDR3 coding sequence is TGCAGTGCTAGAGCTCCAGGAGATACGCAGTATTTT. It codes for CSARAPGDTQYF.

Within the sample, this clonotype is medium-sized (0.01 to 0.1%). V and J are TRBV28 and TRBJ2-5; 10 bases are a match to TRBD2. CDR3 length equals 17 residues. V shed 3 bases, J shed 2 bases, and the junction held 9 bases outside the gene matches. Germline loops: CDR1 MDHEN, CDR2 SYDVKM. The CDR3 loop is CASSLSSGRGRQETQYF. For the CDR3, the DNA is TGTGCCAGCAGTTTGTCTAGCGGGAGAGGCCGGCAAGAGACCCAGTACTTC.

This clonotype showed up just a few times. The chain joins TRBV19 to TRBJ2-1; 7 nucleotides match TRBD2. After removal of 4 bases from V and 5 bases from J, the junction contained 20 bases not matched to a gene. The CDR3 covers 19 residues. Germline V CDR1 and CDR2: LNHDA, SQIVND (reference sequence). Written as DNA, the CDR3 is TGTGCCAGTAGTAGGCGCACTCTACCTGGACTAGGCAGGGACAATGAGCAGTTCTTC. Its protein is CASSRRTLPGLGRDNEQFF.

The chain joins TRBV20-1 to TRBJ1-1; D gene ambiguous. Germline-derived CDR1 and CDR2 are DFQATT and SNEGSKA (reference sequence). Trimming removed 6 bases at V and 3 bases at J, with 14 bases between. CDR3 length: 13 residues. CDR3 loop: CSAADGLYTEAFF. Here the CDR3 DNA reads TGCAGTGCAGCGGACGGACTTTACACTGAAGCTTTCTTT.

This chain joins TRBV29-1 and TRBJ2-7; tentatively, D is TRBD2 (5 bases). This CDR3 is 12 amino acids long. Germline lookup yields CDR1 SQVTM and CDR2 ANQGSEA. V dropped 7 bases and J dropped 3 bases, with 13 bases sitting between them. In DNA, the CDR3 is TGCAGCGGCCAGGACGGGAACTACGAGCAGTACTTC. Its protein is CSGQDGNYEQYF.

Only a few counts were recorded for this clonotype. V gene TRBV6-1 combines with J gene TRBJ2-6; possibly TRBD1 for D (6 bases). The CDR3 totals 16 residues. Germline CDR1 is MNHNS and CDR2 is SASEGT. Trimming took 6 bases from V and 0 from J, leaving 12 bases between them. CDR3: CASRTGHLSGANVLTF. Written as DNA, the CDR3 is TGTGCCAGCAGGACAGGACACCTCTCTGGGGCCAACGTCCTGACTTTC.

This clonotype was detected only a few times. The chain joins TRBV6-1 to TRBJ2-2; 9 positions agree with TRBD1. The J segment lost 6 bases and the V segment lost 6 bases, leaving 2 bases of the junction unmatched. CDR3 size: 13 residues. Germline values: CDR1 MNHNS, CDR2 SASEGT. The DNA for the CDR3 is TGTGCCAGCAGAAGACAGGGGGCCGGGGAGCTGTTTTTT. Encoded protein: CASRRQGAGELFF.

This clonotype was seen more than once but under ten times. The genes are TRBV20-1 and TRBJ2-7, with TRBD1 matching over 8 bases. This CDR3 is 14 amino acids long. With 5 bases clipped from V and 2 bases from J, the junction kept 8 bases outside the gene matches. Germline V CDR1 and CDR2: DFQATT, SNEGSKA (reference sequence). CDR3 sequence (DNA): TGCAGTGCTCTCTCGACAGGGGAAGCCTACGAGCAGTACTTC. Encoded protein: CSALSTGEAYEQYF.

The table lists this clonotype with a count of one. The chain uses TRBV7-2 and TRBJ2-2; either TRBD1 or TRBD2 may fit D (5 bases each). The CDR3 loop spans 15 amino acids. The germline V gene has CDR1 SGHTA and CDR2 FQGNSA. Trimming stripped 2 bases from V and 6 bases from J, with 13 bases between. CDR3 nucleotides: TGTGCCAGCAGCTTACTTGGGGGTTTTGCCGGGGAGCTGTTTTTT. This translates into CASSLLGGFAGELFF.

The chain recombines TRBV2 with TRBJ2-7, with D tentatively TRBD1 (5 bases). CDR3 size: 15 residues. Trimming left V 1 base short and J 6 bases short, with 16 bases between. Germline V lookup: CDR1 SNHLY, CDR2 FYNNEI. Here the CDR3 reads CASSEEAGLDAEQYF. As DNA, the CDR3 is TGTGCCAGCAGTGAAGAGGCAGGGCTTGACGCCGAGCAGTACTTC.

The chain recombines TRBV5-8 with TRBJ1-5, with D perhaps TRBD1 (6 bases). V was shortened by 7 bases and J by 0 bases, with 17 bases between the two germline ends. CDR3 length: 16 residues. CDR1 is SGHTS and CDR2 is YDEGEE in the germline V gene. CDR3 bases: TGTGCCAGCCGCGGGGGGGCTACCCATAGCAATCAGCCCCAGCATTTT. Translating gives CASRGGATHSNQPQHF.

The rearrangement links TRBV7-3 to TRBJ2-1; perhaps TRBD2 as D (5 bases). V was trimmed by 4 bases and J by 7 bases, leaving 8 bases between them. Looked up from germline, CDR1 is SGHTA and CDR2 is FQGTGA. The CDR3 is made up of 12 amino acids. For the CDR3, the DNA is TGTGCCAGCAGCTCGACTACGAATGAGCAGTTCTTC. It is translated as CASSSTTNEQFF.

This clonotype was seen once. The CDR3 is CASSLHSLRENEQFF. As DNA, the CDR3 is TGTGCCAGCAGCTTACACTCACTCAGGGAGAATGAGCAGTTCTTC. The chain joins TRBV11-3 to TRBJ2-1; D tentatively fits TRBD1 or TRBD2 (5 bases each). Germline V lookup: CDR1 SGHNT, CDR2 YENEEA. This CDR3 contains 15 residues. Trimming removed 2 bases from V and 7 bases from J, with 15 bases in between.

This clonotype was detected only a few times. The chain uses TRBV7-2 and TRBJ1-6; 10 positions agree with TRBD1. With 4 bases clipped from V and 10 bases from J, the junction kept 4 bases outside the gene matches. The CDR3 sequence is 14 residues long. Germline CDR1 and CDR2: SGHTA and FQGNSA. The CDR3 DNA is TGTGCCAGCAGCTACAGGACAGGGGGGTCACCCCTCCACTTT. It specifies CASSYRTGGSPLHF.